Below, one T cell receptor beta chain is given with its context. This specimen comes from a study of technical replicates of blood from a handful of donors. Sequencing used immunoSEQ multiplex PCR; TCRdb keeps in-frame clones, though not all of them. Here the sample spans about 99,000 clones, 95% being singletons. This CDR3 contains 16 residues. Trimming cost V 4 bases and J 2 bases, with 19 bases left between them. The V gene's germline CDR1 is SGHRS and CDR2 YFSETQ. Sequenced sample: T cells isolated from PBMCs. The J gene is TRBJ2-7, the V gene TRBV5-1; D perhaps matches TRBD1 (6 bases). This TCR came from a human donor in good health. In nucleotides, the CDR3 is TGCGCCAGCAGCCCGACCCCCCGGGACACCGCCTACGAGCAGTACTTC. Translated, it gives CASSPTPRDTAYEQYF.